This T cell receptor beta chain is drawn from a study of blood T cell repertoires in COVID-19. Cohort assignment relied on participant-reported clinical history. Libraries were prepared by immunoSEQ multiplex PCR; TCRdb keeps only in-frame clonotypes and omits some of them. Of about 270,000 clones listed, around nine tenths are singletons. The material sequenced was PBMCs or T cells enriched from blood (not recorded which). The source of this sequence is a young woman who had recovered from COVID-19.

CDR3 sequence reads: CSVGQISGRRGNEQFF. CDR3 nucleotide sequence: TGCAGCGTTGGTCAAATAAGCGGGAGAAGGGGCAATGAGCAGTTCTTC. The chain links TRBV29-1 to TRBJ2-1; 8 nucleotides align to TRBD2. Germline V gene data show CDR1 as SQVTM and CDR2 as ANQGSEA. CDR3 length: 16 residues. V shed 4 bases, J shed 6 bases, and the junction held 14 bases outside the gene matches.